Listed below are T cell receptor beta chains from one sample, sequenced in a study of T cell responses to AZD1222 COVID-19 vaccine. The method was immunoSEQ multiplex PCR; TCRdb's version includes in-frame clones alone and lacks a portion of them. The sample lists some 99,000 clones; about nine tenths were seen once. The specimen comprised peripheral blood, sampled on day 0 of AZD1222 vaccination. These receptors were obtained from an adult in good health. Each CDR3 is given with its conserved first and last residue. The D gene is left open where the match is weak. Rows may omit the clone size; those that give it use once, few, many or a size class.

d_call	v_call	clone_size	j_call	cdr3_nt	cdr3_aa
TRBD2	TRBV6-5	NA	TRBJ2-3	TGTGCCAGTACTAGCGGGAGTCTCGCAGATACGCAGTATTTT	CASTSGSLADTQYF
NA	TRBV19	NA	TRBJ2-7	TGTGCCAGTAGTATAGAAACAGGCCACTCCTACGAGCAGTACTTC	CASSIETGHSYEQYF
TRBD1	TRBV4-3	few	TRBJ2-3	TGCGCCAGCAGCCAGTGGACAGGGGGCGTAGATACGCAGTATTTT	CASSQWTGGVDTQYF
TRBD1	TRBV10-3	NA	TRBJ1-2	TGTGCCATCAGTGAAAGGACAGGGGGCCGGGGCTACACCTTC	CAISERTGGRGYTF
TRBD1	TRBV6-5	NA	TRBJ1-2	TGTGCCAGCAGACGGACAGGAACCTCTAACTATGGCTACACCTTC	CASRRTGTSNYGYTF
NA	TRBV4-1	NA	TRBJ2-1	TGCGCCAGCAGCCAAGATCAGGGGCAAGGGCAGTTCTTC	CASSQDQGQGQFF
TRBD2	TRBV24-1	once	TRBJ2-5	TGTGCCACCAGTGGCCGGGGGGGCGTCCAAGAGACCCAGTACTTC	CATSGRGGVQETQYF
NA	TRBV20-1	NA	TRBJ2-7	TGCAGTGCCATGACAGTCGAGCAGTACTTC	CSAMTVEQYF
TRBD2	TRBV7-9	once	TRBJ2-3	TGTGCCAGCAGCTTAGCGCTGACTAGCGGTGATCCAGATACGCAGTATTTT	CASSLALTSGDPDTQYF
TRBD2	TRBV27	NA	TRBJ2-1	TGTGCCAGCATCCCCCCTAGCGGGAGTTCCTACAATGAGCAGTTCTTC	CASIPPSGSSYNEQFF
NA	TRBV21-1	NA	TRBJ2-5	TGTGCCAGCAGCAAAGTGTTGGGACTAGGGCCTAAAGAGACCCAGTACTTC	CASSKVLGLGPKETQYF
TRBD1	TRBV19	NA	TRBJ1-2	TGTGCCAGTAGTACCCACGGGACAGCCTATGGCTACACCTTC	CASSTHGTAYGYTF
NA	TRBV11-2	NA	TRBJ2-7	TGTGCCAGCAGCCGCAGGACGCCAAATAGTCAGAGCGAGCAGTACTTC	CASSRRTPNSQSEQYF
TRBD1	TRBV3-1/TRBV3-2	few	TRBJ2-7	TGTGCCAGCAGCTATGGACAGGGGTCCTACGAGCAGTACTTC	CASSYGQGSYEQYF
TRBD2	TRBV19	NA	TRBJ2-3	TGTGCCAGCACTAGCGGGGCGGCAGATACGCAGTATTTT	CASTSGAADTQYF
NA	TRBV5-1	NA	TRBJ2-5	TGCGCCAGCAGCTACGGAGGCGCGGAGACCCAGTACTTC	CASSYGGAETQYF
NA	TRBV5-4	NA	TRBJ1-6	TGTGCCAGCAGCTTGGAGTCTAACTATTCACCCCTCCACTTT	CASSLESNYSPLHF
NA	TRBV19	NA	TRBJ1-1	TGTGCCAGTTGGGGTTTGGCCACTGAAGCTTTCTTT	CASWGLATEAFF
NA	TRBV7-9	NA	TRBJ1-4	TGTGCCAGCAGCCTACGGACAGCTGCAACTAATGAAAAACTGTTTTTT	CASSLRTAATNEKLFF
NA	TRBV2	NA	TRBJ1-5	TGTGCCACGGCTTGGCGGATAAATCAGCCCCAGCATTTT	CATAWRINQPQHF
NA	TRBV5-8	NA	TRBJ2-5	TGTGCCAGCAGCCCGGGACGAGAGACCCAGTACTTC	CASSPGRETQYF
TRBD1	TRBV4-3	NA	TRBJ1-2	TGCGCCAGCAGCCATGACAGGGCTAACTATGGCTACACCTTC	CASSHDRANYGYTF
NA	TRBV19	NA	TRBJ1-6	TGTGCCAGTAGTATAGCCGCCTATAATTCACCCCTCCACTTT	CASSIAAYNSPLHF
TRBD1	TRBV5-6	NA	TRBJ1-6	TGTGCCAGCAGCTTGAGGAATCAGGGGGCGGATTCACCCCTCCACTTT	CASSLRNQGADSPLHF
NA	TRBV6-5	NA	TRBJ1-6	TGTGCCAGCACGATCCGGGACCGTGATTCACCCCTCCACTTT	CASTIRDRDSPLHF
TRBD2	TRBV19	once	TRBJ2-1	TGTGCCAGTAGTATACTAGCGGGAAGCTCCTACAATGAGCAGTTCTTC	CASSILAGSSYNEQFF
TRBD1	TRBV27	few	TRBJ2-5	TGTGCCAGCAGAAAACAGGGGGAAGAGACCCAGTACTTC	CASRKQGEETQYF
TRBD1	TRBV10-3	NA	TRBJ1-1	TGTGCCATCGTACAGGGGGCGAAGACTGAAGCTTTCTTT	CAIVQGAKTEAFF
NA	TRBV5-5	NA	TRBJ1-2	TGTGCCAGCACCCCGGCTGGGGGACCTTATGGCTACACCTTC	CASTPAGGPYGYTF
NA	TRBV7-2	NA	TRBJ2-3	TGTGCCAGCAGCTCAGGGCCAAACACAGATACGCAGTATTTT	CASSSGPNTDTQYF